The next 2 T cell receptor beta chains were all read from a single sample in a study of blood T cell repertoires in COVID-19. Data came from immunoSEQ multiplex PCR; TCRdb stores just in-frame clones and leaves some out. The sample carries 110,000 or so clones, 85% to 90% recorded once. The specimen sequenced was peripheral blood. These receptors originate from a woman in her forties or fifties with acute or convalescent COVID-19.

This sequence joins TRBV30 and TRBJ2-3, with TRBD2 matching 8 bases. The germline gives CDR1 GTSNPN, CDR2 SVGIG (reference sequence). The J segment lost 1 base and the V segment lost 5 bases, leaving 5 bases of the junction unmatched. The CDR3 is 14 amino acids. CDR3 nucleotide sequence: TGTGCCTGGCGGGAGGGCGGGGGCACAGATACGCAGTATTTT. This gives the protein CAWREGGGTDTQYF.

The chain couples TRBV2 to TRBJ1-5; D may be TRBD1 (5 bases). Between the trimmed V and J ends, which lost 7 bases and 3 bases, there was a span of 13 bases. CDR3 length equals 14 residues. Germline V gene data show CDR1 as SNHLY and CDR2 as FYNNEI. The CDR3 here is CASNSGGFNQPQHF. Written as DNA, the CDR3 is TGTGCCAGCAATTCGGGGGGGTTCAATCAGCCCCAGCATTTT.